This T cell receptor (beta chain) was sequenced during a study of naive and memory T cell subsets. The trim removed 5 bases at V and 4 bases at J, leaving 6 bases unmatched. Looked up from germline, CDR1 is SGHTA and CDR2 is FQGNSA. The CDR3 length is 14 residues. Whole-blood samples were about 2.5 ml of peripheral blood from healthy adult volunteers. An oligonucleotide containing a UMI was ligated to the 3' end of TCR cDNA. This clonotype has ten or more counts. Reverse transcription of blood and skin TCR RNA was primed at alpha and beta constant regions. Amplification of ligated cDNA took four PCR rounds with SP2 and nested alpha and beta constant primers. TCRdb reprocessed the 5' RACE reads via MiXCR and lists one record per CDR3 protein. This sample carries under 25,000 distinct CDR3 sequences, approximately 3.9% of them seen once, and the ten largest clones take over 7.5%.

This TCR was sampled from a male donor in good health. The chain is built from TRBV7-2 and TRBJ2-5, with 8 bases that match TRBD2. This CDR3 reads CASSPGGVRETQYF. In nucleotides, the CDR3 is TGTGCCAGCAGCCCCGGGGGGGTGAGAGAGACCCAGTACTTC.